One and the same sample provided the 16 T cell receptor delta chains below, sequenced in a study of γδ T cells in repeated Plasmodium falciparum infection (dated by TCRdb to the early 2020s). For bulk TCR repertoire analysis, Vgamma9/Vdelta2+ and Vdelta2-negative gammadelta T cell populations were isolated by flow sorting from peripheral blood mononuclear cells. Library preparation was by multiplex PCR. Instrument used: Illumina MiSeq. Clone calls in TCRdb were regenerated from the public reads with CATT, after which identical DNA sequences shared one row. For this sample the table gives roughly 90,000 delta-chain clones, of which 1.4% were detected only once. Approximately 10% of the sample comes from the top ten. The source material was gamma-delta T cells from blood. The receptors were sampled from a pool of human donors (malaria-infected and uninfected, not separated).

This clone is deemed medium-sized. Other DNA sequences of this sample code for an identical CDR3. The V and J genes are TRDV1 and TRDJ1; TRDD3 might be the D (5 bases). Trimming took off 1 base at V and 0 bases at J, with 18 bases between the two ends. Germline CDR1 and CDR2: TSWWSYY and QGS. There are 18 residues in the CDR3. CDR3 residues: CALGEQPRLGLYTDKLIF. CDR3 coding DNA: TGTGCTCTTGGGGAACAGCCTAGGCTGGGTTTGTACACCGATAAACTCATCTTT.

The genes are TRDV1 and TRDJ1; 7 nucleotides align to TRDD3. Since TCRdb gives no J gene, matching the DNA to germline was used here to assign it. J gave up 7 bases and V 5 bases, and 22 bases lay outside the gene matches. This CDR3 contains 18 residues. Germline lookup yields CDR1 TSWWSYY and CDR2 QGS. The CDR3 nucleotides are TGTGCTCTTGGGAACCCCATTACTGGGGTCCCCGCGGGCGGTAAACTCATCTTT. Translation: CALGNPITGVPAGGKLIF.

This clone was seen more than once but under ten times. A far bigger clonotype differs at one base, so this is likely a read error. The sample contains more than one DNA sequence encoding this CDR3. The CDR3 reads CACDTVSGIRNTDKLIF. The CDR3 DNA reads as TGTGCCTGCGACACCGTCTCCGGGATACGAAACACCGATAAACTCATCTTT. This rearrangement joins TRDV2 to TRDJ1; 8 bases are a match to TRDD3. The V gene's germline CDR1 is GEAIGNYY and CDR2 EKD. The CDR3 has 17 amino acids.

In its sample, this clone was seen many times. A junction boundary mismatches the germline segment, possibly from a read error. The rearrangement uses TRDV1 and TRDJ1; 11 bases match TRDD3. Since TCRdb gives no J gene, matching the DNA to germline was used here to assign it. The CDR3 has 21 residues. The germline gives CDR1 TSWWSYY, CDR2 QGS. CDR3 nucleotide sequence: TGTGCTATTGGGGAAGTGGCCCTTCCTAGAGGCTGGGGGATACAGACCGATAAACTCATCTTT. It specifies CAIGEVALPRGWGIQTDKLIF.

Ten or more counts support this clone. A read error may account for a junction end that differs from germline. CDR3 in amino acids: CALWELDFCQPKREDILNTDKLIF. The CDR3 nucleotides read TGTGCTCTTTGGGAACTTGATTTCTGCCAACCTAAACGCGAGGATATATTGAACACCGATAAACTCATCTTT. V gene TRDV1 combines with J gene TRDJ1, with TRDD3 as a possible D gene (5 bases). This CDR3 has 24 amino acids. The germline V gene has CDR1 TSWWSYY and CDR2 QGS.

This clone was observed many times. The V gene is TRDV1, the J gene TRDJ1; 9 bases agree with TRDD2. TCRdb records no J gene; here it was assigned by comparing the DNA to germline. Germline assignment: CDR1 TSWWSYY and CDR2 QGS. There are 21 residues in the CDR3. V trimming: 5 bases; J trimming: 7 bases; junction bases outside the gene matches: 29. This CDR3 is CALGPSYPVLGPVPHTIKLIF. The CDR3 region has the DNA TGTGCTCTTGGGCCTTCCTACCCAGTACTGGGTCCGGTCCCCCACACCATTAAACTCATCTTT.

This clone was seen only a few times. The protein recorded in TCRdb matches a much larger clone and deviates from this DNA's translation at residue 12, suggesting a read error; the protein here is obtained by translating the DNA. The gene calls are TRDV2 and TRDJ1, with unresolved D. No J gene is reported in TCRdb; it was inferred here by comparing the DNA with germline. CDR1 GEAIGNYY and CDR2 EKD come from the germline V gene. This CDR3 region has 15 residues. CDR3 bases: TGTGCCTGTGACACGGTCCAGCGCGTTACCGATGAACTCATCTTT. Translated, it gives CACDTVQRVTDELIF.

A word on this clone: This likely stems from a read error, as it lies one base from a far larger clone. The same CDR3 is also encoded by other DNA sequences in this sample. The rearrangement joins TRDV1 to TRDJ1, with 10 bases matching TRDD3. Germline CDR1 and CDR2: TSWWSYY and QGS. The CDR3 loop spans 23 amino acids. CDR3 DNA sequence: TGTGCTCTTGGAGAACTATTGGCCTGCGGGGTGGGGGATACAAGCAGGTACACCGATAAACTCATCTTT. Amino acids: CALGELLACGVGDTSRYTDKLIF.

Notes on this clone: A read error likely explains why the TCRdb protein, taken from a much larger clone, differs from this DNA's translation at residue 22; the protein shown is translated from the DNA. The CDR3 sequence is CALGTAIPHWGIFTSIYTDKLTF. The CDR3 bases are TGTGCTCTTGGGACCGCAATTCCGCACTGGGGGATATTCACATCCATTTACACCGATAAACTCACCTTT. The V gene reported is TRDV1; the J gene is uncalled; TRDD3, as called in the table, went unchecked against the DNA. Germline V lookup: CDR1 TSWWSYY, CDR2 QGS. The CDR3 has 23 residues.

A few counts support this clone. The mismatch at residue 4 between this DNA's translation and the TCRdb protein of a much larger clone likely reflects a read error; the protein shown is translated from the DNA. The chain is built from TRDV2 and TRDJ1, with TRDD3 identical over 7 bases. No J gene is reported in TCRdb; it was inferred here by comparing the DNA with germline. The ends lost 5 bases at V and 4 bases at J; junction bases unmatched: 15. CDR3 length: 16 residues. Germline-derived CDR1 and CDR2 are GEAIGNYY and EKD. The DNA for the CDR3 is TGTGCCTGTGGCAGCGTACTGGGGACCCTGAACGATAAACTCATCTTT. Protein sequence: CACGSVLGTLNDKLIF.

This clone was observed many times. The TCRdb record carries a much larger clone's protein, which differs from this DNA's translation at residue 15; a read error is the likely cause, and the protein listed here is the DNA translation. The chain is built from TRDV2 and TRDJ1; no reliable D call. This CDR3 is built from 17 residues. Germline CDR1 and CDR2: GEAIGNYY and EKD. The CDR3 sequence: CACDTVSSPGYTDKPIF. CDR3 bases: TGTGCCTGTGACACCGTGTCCTCTCCGGGGTACACCGATAAACCCATCTTT.

This clone was seen many times. Within the sample, other DNA sequences also encode this same CDR3. This chain links TRDV2 with TRDJ1; 8 bases are shared with TRDD3. CDR1 is GEAIGNYY and CDR2 is EKD in the germline V gene. The length of the CDR3 is 17 residues. Germline trimming cut 3 bases from V and 7 bases from J; bases unmatched to any gene: 18. The CDR3 region has the DNA TGTGCCTGTGACCCTAAGTACTGGGGGTCTCGGGTATCTAAACTCATCTTT. It encodes CACDPKYWGSRVSKLIF.

With regard to this clone: The mismatch at residue 14 between this DNA's translation and the TCRdb protein of a much larger clone likely reflects a read error; the protein shown is translated from the DNA. This chain joins TRDV1 and TRDJ1; 10 bases map to TRDD3. The CDR3 extends over 23 amino acids. Germline loops: CDR1 TSWWSYY, CDR2 QGS. With 2 bases clipped from V and 0 bases from J, the junction kept 24 bases outside the gene matches. The CDR3 nucleotides read TGTGCTCTTGGGGAAGTGAACGGTTCACAAACTGGGGGATGCTCCACAGACACCGATAAACTCATCTTT. This sequence encodes CALGEVNGSQTGGCSTDTDKLIF.

This clone was detected a few times. Since a far larger clone is one base different, this is likely a read error. In the same sample, other DNA sequences code for this CDR3. J is TRDJ1 and V is TRDV1; 8 bases map to TRDD3. TCRdb gives no J gene; it was assigned here by matching the DNA to germline. Germline V CDR1 and CDR2: TSWWSYY, QGS. The CDR3 covers 19 residues. Germline trimming cut 7 bases from V and 0 bases from J; bases unmatched to any gene: 19. The CDR3 region has the DNA TGTGCTCTTGTTCCCCCGCATATTGCTTCTGGGGGAAACACCGATAAACTCATCTTT. Its translation: CALVPPHIASGGNTDKLIF.

This clone was recorded many times. Translating this DNA gives a protein that differs at residue 17 from the TCRdb one, which belongs to a much larger clone; a read error is likely, and the protein shown is this translation. V gene TRDV2 combines with J gene TRDJ1; TRDD3 matches 7 bases. Germline V gene lookup returns CDR1 GEAIGNYY and CDR2 EKD. The CDR3 is 19 amino acids. The DNA of the CDR3 is TGTGCCTGTGACACATTGCGTGGGGGACACCCTTTCGAGCCCGATAAACACATCTTT. Its translation: CACDTLRGGHPFEPDKHIF.

This clone was detected a few times. A far more abundant clone sits one base away, making this likely a read error. Other DNA sequences from this sample encode an identical CDR3 as well. The V gene call is TRDV2, and the J gene call is absent; the listed D gene, TRDD3, was not tested against the DNA. The CDR3 is made up of 15 amino acids. CDR1 and CDR2 from the germline V gene are GEAIGNYY and EKD. The CDR3 region is CACDSILGDTAQLFF. CDR3 in DNA: TGTGCCTGTGACTCCATACTGGGGGATACAGCACAGCTCTTCTTT.